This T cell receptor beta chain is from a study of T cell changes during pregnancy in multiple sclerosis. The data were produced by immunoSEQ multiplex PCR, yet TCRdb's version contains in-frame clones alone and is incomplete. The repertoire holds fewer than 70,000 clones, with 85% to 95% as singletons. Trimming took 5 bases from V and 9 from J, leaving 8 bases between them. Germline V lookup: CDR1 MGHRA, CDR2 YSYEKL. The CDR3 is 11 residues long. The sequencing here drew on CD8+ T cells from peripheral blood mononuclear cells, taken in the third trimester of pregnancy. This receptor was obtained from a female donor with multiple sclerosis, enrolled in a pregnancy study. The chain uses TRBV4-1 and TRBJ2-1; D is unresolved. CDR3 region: CASSRFGEQFF. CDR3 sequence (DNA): TGCGCCAGCAGCAGATTCGGTGAGCAGTTCTTC.